Listed below are T cell receptor beta chains from one sample, sequenced in a study of cytomegalovirus exposure and HLA in healthy donors. Only in-frame clones appear in the TCRdb table, and some are missing; sequencing was by immunoSEQ multiplex PCR. The table lists about 130,000 clones. The sample was PBMCs. These receptor sequences come from a man younger than 30 in good health and CMV-seronegative. The CDR3 runs from the conserved cysteine through the conserved F or W. Each record gives: V gene, J gene, D gene, CDR3 protein, CDR3 DNA. A D gene is named only where the DNA matches it firmly.

V gene: TRBV6-1; J gene: TRBJ2-3; D gene: .; CDR3 protein: CASRDNLPTDTQYF; CDR3 DNA: TGTGCCAGCCGCGACAACCTCCCTACAGATACGCAGTATTTT
V gene: TRBV6-5; J gene: TRBJ1-2; D gene: .; CDR3 protein: CASRRGRETGYTF; CDR3 DNA: TGTGCCAGCAGGCGTGGGAGGGAGACGGGCTACACCTTC
V gene: TRBV19; J gene: TRBJ2-2; D gene: TRBD1; CDR3 protein: CASSIGRTGEDGELFF; CDR3 DNA: TGTGCCAGTAGTATAGGCCGGACAGGGGAAGACGGGGAGCTGTTTTTT
V gene: TRBV29-1; J gene: TRBJ2-7; D gene: .; CDR3 protein: CSVERQGSVYEQYF; CDR3 DNA: TGCAGCGTTGAGAGGCAGGGTTCTGTCTACGAGCAGTACTTC
V gene: TRBV29-1; J gene: TRBJ2-7; D gene: TRBD1; CDR3 protein: CSVDLSTGLDEQYF; CDR3 DNA: TGCAGCGTTGACCTATCGACAGGGTTAGACGAGCAGTACTTC
V gene: TRBV19; J gene: TRBJ2-2; D gene: .; CDR3 protein: CASSNPRDRLAGELFF; CDR3 DNA: TGTGCCAGTAGTAACCCCCGAGACAGGCTCGCCGGGGAGCTGTTTTTT
V gene: TRBV28; J gene: TRBJ1-2; D gene: TRBD1; CDR3 protein: CASKGTGLWYGYTF; CDR3 DNA: TGTGCCAGCAAAGGGACAGGGTTATGGTATGGCTACACCTTC
V gene: TRBV7-8; J gene: TRBJ1-1; D gene: .; CDR3 protein: CASSLAGGGSEAFF; CDR3 DNA: TGTGCCAGCAGCTTAGCGGGGGGGGGATCTGAAGCTTTCTTT
V gene: TRBV30; J gene: TRBJ2-3; D gene: TRBD2; CDR3 protein: CAGSSPAGGPYTDTQYF; CDR3 DNA: TGTGCCGGAAGTAGTCCAGCGGGGGGGCCGTACACAGATACGCAGTATTTT
V gene: TRBV7-6; J gene: TRBJ1-5; D gene: TRBD1; CDR3 protein: CASSFTGERNQPQHF; CDR3 DNA: TGTGCCAGCAGCTTCACAGGGGAGCGCAATCAGCCCCAGCATTTT
V gene: TRBV5-1; J gene: TRBJ2-3; D gene: TRBD2; CDR3 protein: CASSIWGSTSGGDTQYF; CDR3 DNA: TGCGCCAGCTCTATCTGGGGATCGACTAGCGGGGGAGATACGCAGTATTTT
V gene: TRBV30; J gene: TRBJ2-1; D gene: TRBD1; CDR3 protein: CAWDRGENEQFF; CDR3 DNA: TGTGCCTGGGACAGGGGTGAGAATGAGCAGTTCTTC
V gene: TRBV18; J gene: TRBJ2-2; D gene: .; CDR3 protein: CASSPFGGSTGELFF; CDR3 DNA: TGTGCCAGCTCACCTTTCGGGGGTAGCACCGGGGAGCTGTTTTTT
V gene: TRBV5-4; J gene: TRBJ2-1; D gene: .; CDR3 protein: CASLKAGLYNEQFF; CDR3 DNA: TGTGCCAGTCTCAAAGCGGGCCTTTACAATGAGCAGTTCTTC
V gene: TRBV5-1; J gene: TRBJ2-1; D gene: TRBD2; CDR3 protein: CASSFSGTSGAQHNEQFF; CDR3 DNA: TGCGCCAGCAGCTTCTCCGGGACTAGCGGAGCCCAACACAATGAGCAGTTCTTC
V gene: TRBV6-1; J gene: TRBJ2-7; D gene: .; CDR3 protein: CASSETSWGAYEQYF; CDR3 DNA: TGTGCCAGCAGTGAAACTAGCTGGGGAGCCTACGAGCAGTACTTC
V gene: TRBV15; J gene: TRBJ2-3; D gene: TRBD1; CDR3 protein: CATSRAGQGWTDTQYF; CDR3 DNA: TGTGCCACCAGCCGAGCAGGACAGGGCTGGACAGATACGCAGTATTTT
V gene: TRBV19; J gene: TRBJ2-4; D gene: TRBD2; CDR3 protein: CASSIVSSGSSLAKNIQYF; CDR3 DNA: TGTGCCAGTAGTATAGTATCTAGCGGGAGTTCCCTAGCCAAAAACATTCAGTACTTC
V gene: TRBV10-2; J gene: TRBJ1-4; D gene: .; CDR3 protein: CATSGLANEKLFF; CDR3 DNA: TGCGCCACCTCAGGTCTGGCTAATGAAAAACTGTTTTTT
V gene: TRBV5-6; J gene: TRBJ2-7; D gene: TRBD2; CDR3 protein: CASRPAGGRPWEQYF; CDR3 DNA: TGTGCCAGCCGCCCAGCGGGGGGCCGACCTTGGGAGCAGTACTTC
V gene: TRBV2; J gene: TRBJ1-5; D gene: .; CDR3 protein: CASAWTDNQPQHF; CDR3 DNA: TGTGCCAGCGCATGGACAGACAATCAGCCCCAGCATTTT
V gene: TRBV7-9; J gene: TRBJ2-1; D gene: .; CDR3 protein: CASRGLEQFF; CDR3 DNA: TGTGCCAGCAGAGGACTCGAGCAGTTCTTC
V gene: TRBV7-8; J gene: TRBJ1-1; D gene: .; CDR3 protein: CASSLITAGAAEAFF; CDR3 DNA: TGTGCCAGCAGCTTAATCACCGCGGGGGCAGCTGAAGCTTTCTTT